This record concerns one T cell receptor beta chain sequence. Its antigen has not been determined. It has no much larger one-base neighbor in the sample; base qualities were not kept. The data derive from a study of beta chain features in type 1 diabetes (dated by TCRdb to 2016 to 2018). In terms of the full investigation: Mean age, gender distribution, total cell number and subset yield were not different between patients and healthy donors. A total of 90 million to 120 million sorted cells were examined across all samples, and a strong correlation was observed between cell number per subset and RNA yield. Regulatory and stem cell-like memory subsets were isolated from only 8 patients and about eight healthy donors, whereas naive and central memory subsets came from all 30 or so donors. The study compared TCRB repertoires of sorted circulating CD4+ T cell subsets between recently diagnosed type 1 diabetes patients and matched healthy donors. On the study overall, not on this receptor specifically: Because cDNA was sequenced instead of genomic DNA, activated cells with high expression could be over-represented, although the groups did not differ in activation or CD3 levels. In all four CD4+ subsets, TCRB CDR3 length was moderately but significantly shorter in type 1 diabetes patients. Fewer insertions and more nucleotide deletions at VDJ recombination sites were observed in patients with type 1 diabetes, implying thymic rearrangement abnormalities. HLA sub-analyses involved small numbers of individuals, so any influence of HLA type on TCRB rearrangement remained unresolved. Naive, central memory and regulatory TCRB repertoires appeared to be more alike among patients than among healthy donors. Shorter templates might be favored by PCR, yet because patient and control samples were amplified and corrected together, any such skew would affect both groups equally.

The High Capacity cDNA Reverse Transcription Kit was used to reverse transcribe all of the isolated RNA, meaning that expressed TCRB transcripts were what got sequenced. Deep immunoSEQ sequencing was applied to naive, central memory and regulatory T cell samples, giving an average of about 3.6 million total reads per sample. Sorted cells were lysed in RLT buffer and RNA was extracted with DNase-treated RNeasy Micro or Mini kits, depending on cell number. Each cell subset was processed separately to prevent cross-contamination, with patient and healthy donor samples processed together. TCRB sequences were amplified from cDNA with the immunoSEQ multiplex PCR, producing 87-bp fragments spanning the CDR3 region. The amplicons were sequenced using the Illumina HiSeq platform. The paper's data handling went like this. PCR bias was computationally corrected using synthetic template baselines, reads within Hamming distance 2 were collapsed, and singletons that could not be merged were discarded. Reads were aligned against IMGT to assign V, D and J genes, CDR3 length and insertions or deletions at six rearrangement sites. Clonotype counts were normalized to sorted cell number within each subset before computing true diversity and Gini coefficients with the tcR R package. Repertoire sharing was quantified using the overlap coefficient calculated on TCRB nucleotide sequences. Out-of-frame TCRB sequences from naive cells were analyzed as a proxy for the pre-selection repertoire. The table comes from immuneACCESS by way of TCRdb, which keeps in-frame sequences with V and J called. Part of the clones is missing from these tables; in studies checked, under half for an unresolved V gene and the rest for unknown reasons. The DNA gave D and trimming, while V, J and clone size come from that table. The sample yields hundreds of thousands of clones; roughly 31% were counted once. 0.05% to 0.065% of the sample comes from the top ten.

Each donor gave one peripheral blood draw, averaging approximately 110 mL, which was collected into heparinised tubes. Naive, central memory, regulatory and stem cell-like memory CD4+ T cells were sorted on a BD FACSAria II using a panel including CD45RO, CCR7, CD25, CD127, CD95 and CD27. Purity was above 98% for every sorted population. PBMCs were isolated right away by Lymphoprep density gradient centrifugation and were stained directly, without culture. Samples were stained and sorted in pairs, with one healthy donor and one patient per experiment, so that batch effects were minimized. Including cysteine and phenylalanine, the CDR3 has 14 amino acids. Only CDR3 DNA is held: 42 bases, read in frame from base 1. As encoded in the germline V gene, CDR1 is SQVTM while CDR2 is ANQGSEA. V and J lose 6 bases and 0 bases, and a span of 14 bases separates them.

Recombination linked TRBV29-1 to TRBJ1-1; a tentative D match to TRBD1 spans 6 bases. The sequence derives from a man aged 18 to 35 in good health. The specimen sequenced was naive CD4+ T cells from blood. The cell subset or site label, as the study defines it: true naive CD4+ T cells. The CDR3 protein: CSVAHGQLNTEAFF. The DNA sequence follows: TGCAGCGTGGCGCACGGACAGTTGAACACTGAAGCTTTCTTT.